The next 9 T cell receptor beta chains were all read from a single sample in a study of blood T cell repertoires in COVID-19 (dated by TCRdb to 2020 to 2021). Library preparation employed the immunoSEQ multiplex PCR assay. In its TCRdb copy, this immuneACCESS table keeps in-frame sequences only and misses some clones. Where compared with another copy, unresolved V genes explain less than half of these, and the others have no known cause. Present in this sample are 45,000 or so clones, approximately 80% of which were seen just once. The ten largest clones take up roughly 61% of the sample. The sample consisted of peripheral blood. These receptors were obtained from an elderly man with acute or convalescent COVID-19.

The genes are TRBV7-3 and TRBJ2-1, with TRBD1 identical over 7 bases. The ends lost 5 bases at V and 6 bases at J; junction bases unmatched: 4. Germline assignment: CDR1 SGHTA and CDR2 FQGTGA. The CDR3 contains 13 residues. CDR3 nucleotides: TGTGCCAGCAGCCTTGACAGGGCCAATGAGCAGTTCTTC. Encoded protein: CASSLDRANEQFF.

V usage is TRBV9 and J usage is TRBJ1-2; 7 nucleotides align to TRBD1. The CDR3 is 15 residues long. The V gene end was trimmed by 4 bases and the J gene end by 4 bases; junction bases not matched to a gene: 10. Germline values: CDR1 SGDLS, CDR2 YYNGEE. CDR3 coding DNA: TGTGCCAGCAGCTTACAAGGGGGCGCGGGCTATGGCTACACCTTC. Protein sequence: CASSLQGGAGYGYTF.

The V gene is TRBV4-3, the J gene TRBJ2-1; TRBD2 matches 12 bases. The CDR3 extends over 17 amino acids. The germline V gene has CDR1 LGHNA and CDR2 YSLEER. Trimming took 0 bases from V and 4 from J; bases not matched to a gene: 4. CDR3 sequence: CASSQDLAGGEYNEQFF. The CDR3, as DNA: TGCGCCAGCAGCCAAGACCTAGCGGGAGGGGAGTACAATGAGCAGTTCTTC.

In its sample, this clone was seen once. V gene TRBV18 combines with J gene TRBJ1-4, with D perhaps matching TRBD1 (5 bases). Trimming removed 2 bases from V and 7 bases from J, with 14 bases in between. Germline lookup yields CDR1 KGHSH and CDR2 LQKENI. This CDR3 is built from 15 residues. CDR3 sequence: CASSPLGEAVEKLFF. The CDR3 bases are TGTGCCAGCTCACCATTGGGGGAGGCGGTTGAAAAACTGTTTTTT.

This clone was picked up many times. The chain employs TRBV28 and TRBJ1-2, with a tentative D call TRBD1 (6 bases). Deletions cut 1 base from V and 4 bases from J, with 10 bases between. CDR3 size: 14 residues. Germline CDR1 reads MDHEN; CDR2 reads SYDVKM. The CDR3 loop is CASSLLVQGYGYTF. Here the CDR3 DNA reads TGTGCCAGCAGTTTATTAGTACAGGGCTATGGCTACACCTTC.

This chain connects TRBV28 to TRBJ2-5, with a possible D match to TRBD2 (7 bases). There are 15 residues in the CDR3. The germline V gene has CDR1 MDHEN and CDR2 SYDVKM. V dropped 3 bases and J dropped 1 base, with 12 bases sitting between them. For the CDR3, the DNA is TGTGCCAGCAGTTTCGGGGGGCGCGGCCAAGAGACCCAGTACTTC. This gives the protein CASSFGGRGQETQYF.

This rearrangement joins TRBV28 to TRBJ1-2; 7 nucleotides line up with TRBD1. V gave up 10 bases and J gave up 4 bases; unmatched junction bases: 3. The germline gives CDR1 MDHEN, CDR2 SYDVKM. The CDR3 is made up of 11 amino acids. CDR3 coding DNA: TGTGCCACCCACAGGGGCTATGGCTACACCTTC. The encoded protein is CATHRGYGYTF.

The chain carries TRBV5-4 and TRBJ1-2, with TRBD1 identical over 8 bases. CDR1 and CDR2 (germline): SGHNT, YYREEE (reference sequence). With V trimmed by 4 bases and J by 6 bases, 8 bases remained unmatched. The CDR3 loop spans 14 amino acids. CDR3 DNA sequence: TGTGCCAGCAGCCTCGACAGGGGCCTTGATGGCTACACCTTC. Translating gives CASSLDRGLDGYTF.

The chain is built from TRBV7-3 and TRBJ2-5; D is unresolved. The CDR3 contains 13 residues. CDR1 and CDR2 from the germline V gene are SGHTA and FQGTGA. V dropped 3 bases and J dropped 5 bases, with 10 bases sitting between them. The CDR3 bases are TGTGCCAGCAGCTTTGGGCCCGTCGAGACCCAGTACTTC. Translation: CASSFGPVETQYF.